This paragraph reports one TCR beta chain. Antigen specificity is unknown. These data belong to a study of post-analysis software for immune sequencing data. Study results and caveats: Relative to controls, patients had several TRBV segments at higher frequency, with TRBV5-6, TRBV5-1 and TRBV20-1 among these. Strong same-batch co-clustering of samples appeared with F measure clustering.

TCR beta cDNA libraries had unique molecular identifiers. TCRdb called the PCR reads again in MiXCR, with one record for every CDR3 protein. Counted here are about 810,000 distinct CDR3 sequences, about 57% occurring once; the ten biggest clones make up 4% to 5.5%. This CDR3 comprises 13 residues. Per the germline V gene, CDR1 is LGHDT and CDR2 is YNNKEL (reference sequence). V dropped 3 bases and J dropped 4; count of bases not matched to a gene: 3. The sequencing sample was made of blood. The rearrangement joins TRBV3-1 to TRBJ2-7, with 7 bases matching TRBD2. This TCR came from a girl aged 10-17 years with multiple sclerosis. The CDR3 is CASSHQGGYEQYF. The CDR3 DNA sequence: TGTGCCAGCAGCCACCAGGGAGGGTACGAGCAGTACTTC.